Listed below are T cell receptor beta chains from one sample, sequenced in a study of monozygotic twins with inflammatory bowel disease. TCRdb reprocessed the 5' RACE reads, keeping one entry per CDR3 protein, no DNA. The sample has fewer than 400,000 distinct CDR3 sequences. Sequencing used blood. Every receptor here comes from a human donor with ulcerative colitis or Crohn's disease, or a healthy co-twin of an affected twin (not recorded which). CDR3s include the opening cysteine and the closing phenylalanine or tryptophan.

V: TRBV6-1; J: TRBJ1-2; CDR3: CASSELADPLYGYTF
V: TRBV20-1; J: TRBJ1-2; CDR3: CSARGGPGGYTF
V: TRBV18; J: TRBJ2-3; CDR3: CASSPGQPTSTDTQYF
V: TRBV29-1; J: TRBJ2-6; CDR3: CSVQGTSGANVLTF
V: TRBV4-2; J: TRBJ1-2; CDR3: CASSQDREGGYTF
V: TRBV9; J: TRBJ2-3; CDR3: CASRVSGGLLSDTQYF
V: TRBV20-1; J: TRBJ2-3; CDR3: CSAARSGTDTQYF
V: TRBV24-1; J: TRBJ1-5; CDR3: CATSDSRGALNQPQHF
V: TRBV30; J: TRBJ2-1; CDR3: CAWSLRQGYNEQFF
V: TRBV5-1; J: TRBJ2-5; CDR3: CASSPDSQETQYF
V: TRBV6-5; J: TRBJ2-7; CDR3: CASSYLARGYEQYF
V: TRBV7-9; J: TRBJ2-5; CDR3: CASSPWAGVNRETQYF
V: TRBV4-1; J: TRBJ2-7; CDR3: CASSLLAGGQSEQYF
V: TRBV15; J: TRBJ1-1; CDR3: CATSRVRQGAIPEAFF
V: TRBV20-1; J: TRBJ1-5; CDR3: CSASQGHPNQPQHF
V: TRBV18; J: TRBJ2-5; CDR3: CASSPGKGGLETQYF
V: TRBV15; J: TRBJ1-1; CDR3: CATSLGLMVEAFF
V: TRBV24-1; J: TRBJ2-3; CDR3: CATSLQDTGGITDTQYF
V: TRBV12-3/TRBV12-4; J: TRBJ1-1; CDR3: CATQGAGTEAFF
V: TRBV7-9; J: TRBJ1-2; CDR3: CASQGLVGYGYTF
V: TRBV10-3; J: TRBJ2-7; CDR3: CAISESSGYVYEQYF
V: TRBV4-3; J: TRBJ1-1; CDR3: CASSQSGGTVNTEAFF
V: TRBV6-2/TRBV6-3; J: TRBJ2-1; CDR3: CASSDRQGGRNEQFF
V: TRBV29-1; J: TRBJ2-1; CDR3: CSVEDLTSISYNEQFF
V: TRBV5-1; J: TRBJ2-7; CDR3: CASSQQGYYEQYF
V: TRBV7-9; J: TRBJ2-5; CDR3: CASSPGQGTVETQYF
V: TRBV12-3/TRBV12-4; J: TRBJ2-7; CDR3: CASSAGGEGYYEQYF
V: TRBV28; J: TRBJ1-1; CDR3: CASRKIQGISEAFF
V: TRBV12-3/TRBV12-4; J: TRBJ2-1; CDR3: CASSLSWGLRGENEQFF
V: TRBV6-2/TRBV6-3; J: TRBJ1-1; CDR3: CASNPSRGSRNTEAFF
V: TRBV4-2; J: TRBJ2-2; CDR3: CASRPWSNTGELFF
V: TRBV15; J: TRBJ2-1; CDR3: CATSREGEGVEQFF
V: TRBV6-2/TRBV6-3; J: TRBJ2-7; CDR3: CASLDRDYEQYF
V: TRBV28; J: TRBJ1-1; CDR3: CASSFDVREATVAFF
V: TRBV29-1; J: TRBJ1-3; CDR3: CSVELQGFASGNTIYF
V: TRBV18; J: TRBJ2-3; CDR3: CASSPGIETDTQYF
V: TRBV12-3/TRBV12-4; J: TRBJ2-5; CDR3: CASNRGLGETQYF
V: TRBV7-3; J: TRBJ2-1; CDR3: CASSLGLGLASTNEQFF
V: TRBV6-5; J: TRBJ2-3; CDR3: CASSYFGPWDTDTQYF
V: TRBV18; J: TRBJ2-7; CDR3: CASSPEGAGHEQYF
V: TRBV5-4; J: TRBJ2-1; CDR3: CASSSPTGPYNEQFF
V: TRBV5-5; J: TRBJ2-7; CDR3: CASNLAGLSSYEQYF
V: TRBV20-1; J: TRBJ1-2; CDR3: CSSNPGLSYTF
V: TRBV18; J: TRBJ2-1; CDR3: CASSPPTGGRLNNEQFF
V: TRBV28; J: TRBJ2-7; CDR3: CASNDPAGVKVYEQYF
V: TRBV6-5; J: TRBJ1-3; CDR3: CASSYTRTGLSGNTIYF